The clone carrying this TCR beta chain was counted between two and nine times. Antigen specificity is unknown. The TCR beta CDR3 regions underwent amplification using RNA transcripts as the source. The HTBI primer set was used in a first-round RT-PCR of the TCR CDR3. Using its own MiXCR run on the multiplex PCR reads, TCRdb lists one record per CDR3 protein. The sample includes 200,000 to 250,000 distinct CDR3 sequences, about 15% of them seen just once. The sample is drawn from a study of T cells in Graves' hyperthyroidism and ophthalmopathy. General study findings and limits: Blood samples included most of the expanded thyroid clonotypes exceeding 0.001.

The sequence was collected from a woman between 50 and 59 years old with Graves' hyperthyroidism. Sequencing input: blood.

CDR3 coding DNA: TGTGCCACCAGTGATTTTGACAGAATCGAGACCCAGTACTTC. Encoded protein: CATSDFDRIETQYF. This rearrangement joins TRBV24-1 to TRBJ2-5, with D possibly TRBD1 on 5 matching bases. Trimming stripped 1 base from V and 5 bases from J, with 10 bases between. This CDR3 has 14 amino acids. Germline V gene lookup returns CDR1 KGHDR and CDR2 SFDVKD.